The clone carrying this T cell receptor (beta chain) showed up just once. As originally analysed: It was from reference gene primer amplification that nucleated cell counts were estimated. Sequenced by immunoSEQ multiplex PCR; TCRdb stores in-frame clones only, minus some. V, J and clone size are those of that table, while D and trimming were read from the DNA. The sample has over 150,000 clones, approximately 73% seen once. Germline CDR1 KGHDR, CDR2 SFDVKD. CDR3 length: 16 amino acids. V lost 4 bases to trimming and J lost 3 bases; unmatched junction nucleotides: 5. This sample was included in a study of blood T cell repertoires in COVID-19.

This chain uses TRBV24-1 with TRBJ2-3, with TRBD1 matching 11 bases. The sequencing input was peripheral blood. The clonotype comes from a woman of 80 years or more with acute or convalescent COVID-19. CDR3 bases: TGTGCCACCAGTGAGACAGGACAGGGGGCGACAGATACGCAGTATTTT. Translation gives CATSETGQGATDTQYF.